The entry below gives a single T cell receptor beta chain sequence along with its context. This record comes from a study of blood T cell repertoires in COVID-19. The wider study: Nucleic acid was either cDNA or gDNA, and it came from T cells, B-cell-depleted T cells, or PBMCs.

Germline V gene sequence: CDR1 SGHTA, CDR2 FQGNSA. The CDR3 totals 12 residues. V lost 4 bases and J lost 6; bases outside the gene matches: 2. In the original workflow: Estimates of nucleated cell counts were drawn from the amplification of reference gene primers. Method: immunoSEQ multiplex PCR; TCRdb's copy keeps in-frame clones and lacks some. D and trimming were read from the DNA, whereas the V and J calls and clone size are those reported in that table. The table lists about 280,000 clones, around 89% of them singletons, with approximately 2% in the top ten. The age range of participants was about 18 to 100 years, with residence in about 25 US areas. Cohorts were assigned according to the clinical history that participants reported.

This TCR was recovered from a woman aged 55-70 years in a cohort exposed to, infected with or recovered from COVID-19 (not recorded which). This chain connects TRBV7-2 to TRBJ2-7; 8 nucleotides align to TRBD1. Sample: PBMCs or T cells enriched from blood (not recorded which). CDR3 region: CASSSTGAEQYF. The CDR3 DNA is TGTGCCAGCAGCTCGACAGGGGCCGAGCAGTACTTC.